This T cell receptor beta chain stems from a study of blood T cell repertoires in COVID-19 (dated by TCRdb to 2019 to 2021). Regarding the complete study: Samples from collaborators originated in the United States, Italy and Spain and spanned both the acute and convalescent phases of COVID-19. The material from the prospective study consisted of cDNA or gDNA derived from T cells, B-cell-depleted T cells, or PBMCs. Subjects who had been exposed to COVID-19, were actively infected with it, or had recovered from it provided the deeply sampled blood TCRbeta repertoires that made up the dataset. The repertoires were released in a freely available public database intended as a resource for research on the immune response to SARS-CoV-2. The samples were drawn from two sources: the first 160 participants of the ongoing ImmuneRACE study, and 1,200 or so subjects contributed by 6 global collaborators. A de-identified subject ID, COVID-19 status, age in years and sex were almost always included in the sample metadata. HLA class I and class II types, where available, came from metadata supplied by the sample provider rather than from assay-based typing. The paper's findings and limits, for the study overall: The amount of clinical and demographic metadata varied by source and participant and was provided uncurated.

About this clone: The antigen it recognizes is unknown. One base away there is no much larger clone; base qualities are not given.

Collaborating institutions collected whole blood in K2EDTA tubes following their own protocols. For TCRbeta analysis, collaborators shipped samples as frozen whole blood, isolated PBMCs, or DNA extracted from either of those sample types. Based on the germline V gene, the CDR1 and CDR2 sequences are KGHSH and LQKENI. The CDR3 has 15 amino acids, counting the end cysteine and phenylalanine. The CDR3 DNA has 45 bases and is translated from base 1. The junction carries 12 bases between V and J, which are trimmed by 3 bases and 1 base respectively. TCRbeta CDR3 regions were amplified from genomic DNA using the immunoSEQ Assay, a bias-controlled multiplex PCR. The original methods were these. The number of nucleated cells in each sample was estimated from the amplification of reference gene primers within the assay. To quantify the absolute abundance of each unique TCRbeta CDR3 rearrangement, sequence reads were collapsed and filtered. For each sample, productive Simpson clonality was calculated as the square root of Simpson's diversity index across productive rearrangements. The immuneACCESS repertoire file appears here via TCRdb, limited to in-frame rearrangements. These files lack a portion of the clones; in checked studies, under half of the deficit traces to unresolved V genes, and the cause of the others is not known. That table gives V, J and clone size, and the DNA gave D and trimming. The sample data list approximately 300,000 clones, and about 89% of these were observed just once. The ten largest clones add up to around 0.8% of the sample.

The sequence joins TRBV18 to TRBJ2-5; the D segment cannot be called with confidence. The clonotype comes from a man aged 25 to 40 with acute or convalescent COVID-19. Material for sequencing was peripheral blood. The nucleotide sequence is given as TGTGCCAGCTCACCGAATTCCCAGGTCCAAGAGACCCAGTACTTC. Its protein reads: CASSPNSQVQETQYF.